Listed below are T cell receptor beta chains from one sample, sequenced in a study of T cell responses to AZD1222 COVID-19 vaccine. Libraries were prepared by immunoSEQ multiplex PCR; TCRdb keeps only in-frame clonotypes and omits some of them. The sample lists 100,000 to 150,000 clones, 85% to 90% occurring once. Sequences were derived from peripheral blood, sampled on day 0 of AZD1222 vaccination. All receptors come from an adult in good health. Both conserved end residues are part of each CDR3. A D gene is named only where the DNA matches it firmly. Clone size appears in some rows only: once, few, many, or a class for an expanded clone.

-	TRBV6-5	-	TRBJ1-4	CASRELGLNEKLFF	TGTGCCAGCAGGGAGTTGGGATTAAATGAAAAACTGTTTTTT
-	TRBV7-9	-	TRBJ2-7	CASSLRGQPPYEQYF	TGTGCCAGCAGCTTAAGGGGTCAGCCACCCTACGAGCAGTACTTC
-	TRBV18	-	TRBJ2-2	CASSPNTGNTGELFF	TGTGCCAGCTCACCCAACACAGGGAACACCGGGGAGCTGTTTTTT
once	TRBV7-9	TRBD1	TRBJ2-7	CASSLATGTGLHEQYF	TGTGCCAGCAGCTTAGCGACCGGGACAGGGTTGCACGAGCAGTACTTC
-	TRBV5-1	-	TRBJ2-2	CASSLDVTGVLFF	TGCGCCAGCAGCTTGGACGTGACGGGGGTGCTGTTTTTT
-	TRBV5-1	-	TRBJ2-2	CASSLAAGARNTGELFF	TGCGCCAGCAGCTTGGCCGCGGGGGCGCGGAACACCGGGGAGCTGTTTTTT
-	TRBV10-3	-	TRBJ2-7	CAISESRDYEQYF	TGTGCCATCAGTGAGTCGCGGGATTACGAGCAGTACTTC
-	TRBV7-8	TRBD2	TRBJ2-1	CASSLVASGGAFYNEQFF	TGTGCCAGCAGCTTAGTCGCTAGCGGGGGGGCCTTTTACAATGAGCAGTTCTTC
-	TRBV7-2	-	TRBJ1-1	CASSLAGLQNTEAFF	TGTGCCAGCAGCTTAGCGGGACTCCAGAACACTGAAGCTTTCTTT
-	TRBV7-9	-	TRBJ1-3	CASTDSGNTIYF	TGTGCCAGCACCGACTCTGGAAACACCATATATTTT
few	TRBV29-1	-	TRBJ2-7	CVRDINPSYEQYF	TGCGTCAGGGACATTAACCCCTCCTACGAGCAGTACTTC
-	TRBV30	-	TRBJ2-3	CAWSLGLTDTQYF	TGTGCCTGGAGTTTGGGTTTAACAGATACGCAGTATTTT
-	TRBV6-5	-	TRBJ1-5	CASIDRRGPQHF	TGTGCCAGCATCGACCGGCGTGGGCCCCAGCATTTT
-	TRBV27	TRBD1	TRBJ1-6	CASSPSDRGSSPLHF	TGTGCCAGCAGCCCCTCGGACAGGGGGTCTTCACCCCTCCACTTT